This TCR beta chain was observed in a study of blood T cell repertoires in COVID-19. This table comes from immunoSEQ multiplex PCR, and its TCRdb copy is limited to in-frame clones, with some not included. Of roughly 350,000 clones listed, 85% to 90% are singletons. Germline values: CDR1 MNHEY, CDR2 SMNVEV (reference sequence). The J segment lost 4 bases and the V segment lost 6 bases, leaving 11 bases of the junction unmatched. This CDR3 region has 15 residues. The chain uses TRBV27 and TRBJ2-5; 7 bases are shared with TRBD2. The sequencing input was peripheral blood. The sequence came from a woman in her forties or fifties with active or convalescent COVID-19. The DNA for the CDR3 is TGTGCCAGCAGCTCCACAGTCGGGGGGAGAGAGACCCAGTACTTC. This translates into CASSSTVGGRETQYF.